This entry features one T cell receptor (beta chain) sequence. This sample is part of a study of blood T cells in healthy people across ages. The use of a sample-barcoded 5' primer and a J-beta primer mix characterized a second PCR of roughly 6 to 12 cycles. TCRdb fed the 5' RACE reads into MiXCR, producing one record per CDR3 protein. The table lists approximately 1,100,000 distinct CDR3 sequences, more than 35% of them singletons. The CDR3 is made up of 14 amino acids. The ends were cut back, 0 bases at V and 6 bases at J, with 11 bases in the middle. The V gene's germline CDR1 is LGHDT and CDR2 YNNKEL (reference sequence).

This clonotype was sampled from a woman aged 55 to 70 in good health. Source material: blood. The chain carries TRBV3-1 and TRBJ1-2; D not certain. CDR3 residues: CASSQDHGRNGYTF. The CDR3 nucleotides read TGTGCCAGCAGCCAAGATCATGGGCGGAATGGCTACACCTTC. The entire variable domain, with the rest obtained from reference TRBV3-1 and TRBJ1-2, is as follows: DTAVSQTPKYLVTQMGNDKSIKCEQNLGHDTMYWYKQDSKKFLKIMFSYNNKELIINETVPNRFSPKSPDKAHLNLHINSLELGDSAVYFCASSQDHGRNGYTFGSGTRLTVV.